The 16 T cell receptor beta chains reported below all come from one sample, sequenced in a study of shared clonotypes between healthy human individuals. Method: immunoSEQ multiplex PCR; TCRdb's copy keeps in-frame clones and lacks some. This sample carries around 2.1 million clones, under 97% of them seen once, and the ten largest clones take roughly 0.13%. Specimen: naive CD4+ T cells sorted from blood. The subset denotes: CD45RA+ positively selected. The receptors derive from a man aged 18 to 29 in good health.

The CDR3 DNA follows: TGTGCCAGCAGCCCAGGACAGAGTATTGGCTACACCTTC. The encoded protein is CASSPGQSIGYTF. This chain uses TRBV5-4 with TRBJ1-2; D perhaps matches TRBD1 (6 bases). In germline, CDR1 is SGHNT, CDR2 YYREEE (reference sequence). The CDR3 has 13 amino acids. The V end lost 4 bases, the J end lost 7 bases, and 14 bases lay between the germline ends.

This sequence joins TRBV5-4 and TRBJ2-3; D is unclear. V was clipped by 0 bases and J by 3 bases, with 8 bases between them. The germline V gene encodes CDR1 SGHNT and CDR2 YYREEE (reference sequence). CDR3 length: 14 amino acids. CDR3 sequence: CASSLVTSTDTQYF. The CDR3, as DNA: TGTGCCAGCAGCTTGGTGACTTCGACAGATACGCAGTATTTT. The full variable domain, completed using reference TRBV5-4 and TRBJ2-3, is ETGVTQSPTHLIKTRGQQVTLRCSSQSGHNTVSWYQQALGQGPQFIFQYYREEENGRGNFPPRFSGLQFPNYSSELNVNALELDDSALYLCASSLVTSTDTQYFGPGTRLTVL.

This clone was observed a single time. The chain has TRBV5-1 and TRBJ2-5, with 10 bases fitting TRBD1. The CDR3 extends over 16 amino acids. The germline V gene encodes CDR1 SGHRS and CDR2 YFSETQ. Trimming took 3 bases from V and 0 from J; bases not matched to a gene: 5. In DNA, the CDR3 is TGCGCCAGCAGCTGGGACGGGACAGGGGACCAAGAGACCCAGTACTTC. Its translation: CASSWDGTGDQETQYF. Using reference TRBV5-1 and TRBJ2-5 for the parts outside the CDR3, the full variable domain is KAGVTQTPRYLIKTRGQQVTLSCSPISGHRSVSWYQQTPGQGLQFLFEYFSETQRNKGNFPGRFSGRQFSNSRSEMNVSTLELGDSALYLCASSWDGTGDQETQYFGPGTRLLVL.

On this clone: Other DNA sequences within the sample encode an identical CDR3. The chain carries TRBV7-9 and TRBJ1-1; unclear D gene. Germline V CDR1 and CDR2: SEHNR, FQNEAQ (reference sequence). V gave up 2 bases and J gave up 2 bases, with 3 bases separating them. The length of the CDR3 is 12 residues. The CDR3 nucleotides read TGTGCCAGCAGCTTACAAAACACTGAAGCTTTCTTT. Translating gives CASSLQNTEAFF.

This chain joins TRBV27 and TRBJ2-4; D not resolved. Germline V gene sequence: CDR1 MNHEY, CDR2 SMNVEV (reference sequence). The CDR3 extends over 12 amino acids. Trimming stripped 6 bases from V and 6 bases from J, with 9 bases between. CDR3 DNA: TGTGCCAGCAGCACCTTCGGAAACATTCAGTACTTC. Amino acids: CASSTFGNIQYF.

This chain joins TRBV5-1 and TRBJ1-1; 10 bases match TRBD1. CDR1 SGHRS and CDR2 YFSETQ come from the germline V gene. This CDR3 contains 14 residues. The junction had 5 bases not matched to a gene; V was cut back by 4 bases and J by 5 bases. In nucleotides, the CDR3 is TGCGCCAGCAGCGGGGACAGGGGAGGTACTGAAGCTTTCTTT. Its protein is CASSGDRGGTEAFF.

This clone was seen only once. J is TRBJ1-1 and V is TRBV6-1; maybe TRBD1 (5 bases). Germline CDR1 reads MNHNS; CDR2 reads SASEGT. V was pared by 6 bases and J by 7 bases, with 18 bases between. This CDR3 contains 14 residues. Written as DNA, the CDR3 is TGTGCCAGCAGGGGTCTGGGAGGGGCGGGTGAAGCTTTCTTT. It is translated as CASRGLGGAGEAFF.

This rearrangement joins TRBV5-4 to TRBJ1-1; D gene uncertain. The length of the CDR3 is 15 residues. From germline, CDR1 is SGHNT and CDR2 YYREEE (reference sequence). Trimming took off 5 bases at V and 1 base at J, with 15 bases between the two ends. CDR3 in amino acids: CASRRAAERNTEAFF. The CDR3 DNA reads TGTGCCAGCAGGAGGGCAGCGGAGAGGAACACTGAAGCTTTCTTT.

CDR3: CASSPDLGDIYYGYTF. CDR3 DNA: TGCGCCAGCAGCCCCGACTTGGGCGATATCTACTATGGCTACACCTTC. The chain uses TRBV5-1 and TRBJ1-2; D not certain. The CDR3 is made up of 16 amino acids. Per germline, CDR1 SGHRS and CDR2 YFSETQ. V was clipped by 4 bases and J by 3 bases, with 19 bases between them.

V is TRBV15 and J is TRBJ1-5; 7 nucleotides agree with TRBD1. Per germline, CDR1 LNHNV and CDR2 YYDKDF (reference sequence). The V and J ends lost 3 bases and 9 bases, in that order; junction bases with no gene match: 8. This CDR3 region has 14 residues. This CDR3 is CATSRGQTSGPQHF. Written as DNA, the CDR3 is TGTGCCACCAGCAGGGGACAGACGTCCGGGCCCCAGCATTTT.

This chain connects TRBV6-5 to TRBJ2-2, with D uncertain. The CDR3 contains 11 residues. V was trimmed by 4 bases and J by 13 bases, leaving 10 bases between them. Germline V gene sequence: CDR1 MNHEY, CDR2 SVGAGI. CDR3 coding DNA: TGTGCCAGCAGTTTTTCACCGGCGCTGTTTTTT. Residues: CASSFSPALFF.

The J gene is TRBJ2-7, the V gene TRBV7-2; D is unclear. This CDR3 is built from 15 residues. Between the trimmed V and J ends, which lost 0 bases and 3 bases, there was a span of 12 bases. Germline CDR1 SGHTA, CDR2 FQGNSA. The CDR3 region has the DNA TGTGCCAGCAGCTTAGCCGGCGTTAGCCTCTACGAGCAGTACTTC. Encoded protein: CASSLAGVSLYEQYF. Using reference TRBV7-2 and TRBJ2-7 for the parts outside the CDR3, the full variable domain is GAGVSQSPSNKVTEKGKDVELRCDPISGHTALYWYRQSLGQGLEFLIYFQGNSAPDKSGLPSDRFSAERTGGSVSTLTIQRTQQEDSAVYLCASSLAGVSLYEQYFGPGTRLTVT.

Regarding this clone: This sample includes further DNA sequences coding for the same CDR3. V gene TRBV11-2 combines with J gene TRBJ2-5; 7 bases agree with TRBD1. Germline values: CDR1 SGHAT, CDR2 FQNNGV. The J segment lost 1 base and the V segment lost 1 base, leaving 0 bases of the junction unmatched. This CDR3 region has 14 residues. The CDR3: CASSLAGGQETQYF. The CDR3 coding sequence is TGTGCCAGCAGCTTAGCAGGGGGCCAAGAGACCCAGTACTTC.

This chain uses TRBV25-1 with TRBJ1-3; 7 nucleotides match TRBD1. Germline loops: CDR1 MGHDK, CDR2 SYGVNS. This CDR3 has 14 residues. After removal of 9 bases from V and 6 bases from J, the junction contained 11 bases not matched to a gene. The CDR3 loop reads CASKGAAVVNTIYF. The CDR3 DNA reads TGTGCCAGTAAGGGGGCCGCCGTTGTAAACACCATATATTTT.

The chain recombines TRBV10-3 with TRBJ2-2; TRBD2 matches at 11 bases. The ends lost 8 bases at V and 1 base at J; junction bases unmatched: 3. CDR3 length equals 15 residues. Germline CDR1 and CDR2: ENHRY and SYGVKD. The CDR3: CAIGGTSGNTGELFF. CDR3 DNA sequence: TGTGCCATCGGGGGGACTAGCGGGAACACCGGGGAGCTGTTTTTT.

The CDR3 here is CASTPGTGATEQFF. In DNA, the CDR3 is TGTGCCAGCACACCCGGGACAGGGGCGACTGAGCAGTTCTTC. This sequence joins TRBV14 and TRBJ2-1; the match to TRBD1 covers 10 bases. The ends lost 7 bases at V and 9 bases at J; junction bases unmatched: 9. The CDR3 runs to 14 residues. The germline gives CDR1 SGHDN, CDR2 FVKESK.